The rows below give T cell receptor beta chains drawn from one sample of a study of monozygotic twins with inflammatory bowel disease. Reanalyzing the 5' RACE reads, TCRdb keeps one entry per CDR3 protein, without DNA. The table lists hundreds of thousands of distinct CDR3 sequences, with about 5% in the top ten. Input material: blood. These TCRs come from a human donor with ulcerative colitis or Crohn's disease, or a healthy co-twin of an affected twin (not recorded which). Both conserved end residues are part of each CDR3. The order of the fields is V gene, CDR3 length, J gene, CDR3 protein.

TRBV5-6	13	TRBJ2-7	CASSRQGYYEQYF
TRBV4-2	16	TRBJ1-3	CASSQEAGGSGNTIYF
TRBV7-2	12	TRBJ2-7	CASSSSLLEQYF
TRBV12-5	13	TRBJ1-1	CASGLTGGTEAFF
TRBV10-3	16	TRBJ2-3	CAISEAVQVNTDTQYF
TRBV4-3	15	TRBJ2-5	CASSQDSRQAETQYF
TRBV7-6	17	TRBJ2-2	CASSSLTSGLNTGELFF
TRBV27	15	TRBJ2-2	CASSWGSTNTGELFF
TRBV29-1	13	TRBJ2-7	CSVETDRFFEQYF
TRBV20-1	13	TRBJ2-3	CSARTSGVDTQYF
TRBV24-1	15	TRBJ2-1	CATSDYGTGFVGQFF
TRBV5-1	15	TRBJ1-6	CASKVGGTVDSPLHF
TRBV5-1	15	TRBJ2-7	CASSSGKQGPYEQYF
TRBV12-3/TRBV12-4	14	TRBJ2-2	CASSKQGVTGELFF